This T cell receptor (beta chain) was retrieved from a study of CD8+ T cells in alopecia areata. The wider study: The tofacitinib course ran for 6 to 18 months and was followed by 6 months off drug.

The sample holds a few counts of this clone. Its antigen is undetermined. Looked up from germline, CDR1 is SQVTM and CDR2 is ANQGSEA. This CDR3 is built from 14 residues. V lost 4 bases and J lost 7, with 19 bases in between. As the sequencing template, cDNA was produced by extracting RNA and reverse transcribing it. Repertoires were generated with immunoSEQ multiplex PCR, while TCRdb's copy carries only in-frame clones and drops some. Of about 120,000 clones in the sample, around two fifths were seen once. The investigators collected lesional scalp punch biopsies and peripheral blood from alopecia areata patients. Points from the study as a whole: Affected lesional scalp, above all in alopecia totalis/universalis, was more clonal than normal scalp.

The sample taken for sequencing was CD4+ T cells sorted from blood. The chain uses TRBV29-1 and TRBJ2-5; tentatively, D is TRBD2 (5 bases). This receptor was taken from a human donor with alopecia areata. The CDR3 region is CSVVSSQSVGTQYF. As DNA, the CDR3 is TGCAGCGTTGTTTCTAGCCAAAGCGTGGGGACCCAGTACTTC.